These T cell receptor beta chains were read from a single sample in a study of blood T cells in healthy people across ages. TCRdb passed the 5' RACE reads through MiXCR, listing each CDR3 protein once. The sample lists about 780,000 distinct CDR3 sequences, around half occurring once. Sequenced material: blood. All receptors derive from a man older than 75 in good health. The CDR3 runs from the conserved cysteine through the conserved F or W. Each record gives: clone size, J gene, D gene, V gene, CDR3 DNA, CDR3 protein. The D gene is left open where the match is weak. Only part of the rows carry a size: once, few, many, or a class if the clone is expanded.

>.|TRBJ2-3|.|TRBV9
TGTGCCAGCAGCGTTGGTTCGAGCAGTAGCACAGATACGCAGTATTTT
CASSVGSSSSTDTQYF
>.|TRBJ2-3|.|TRBV29-1
TGCAGCGTTGGTCCAGAAAGCACAGATACGCAGTATTTT
CSVGPESTDTQYF
>.|TRBJ2-1|.|TRBV7-9
TGTGCCAGCAGCGCTCGGGAGTTCGATGAGCAGTTCTTC
CASSAREFDEQFF
>.|TRBJ2-3|.|TRBV5-6
TGTGCCAGCAGCCCCGTTAAGTGGCCCTCCAAAGCCACAGATACGCAGTATTTT
CASSPVKWPSKATDTQYF
>few|TRBJ2-5|TRBD2|TRBV4-3
TGCGCCAGCAGCCAAGATATGCGGGAGCAAGAGACCCAGTACTTC
CASSQDMREQETQYF
>.|TRBJ2-7|.|TRBV2
TGTGCCAGCAGTGGGGTGAGAGGGTCCTACGAGCAGTACTTC
CASSGVRGSYEQYF
>many|TRBJ1-2|.|TRBV29-1
TGCAGCGTTGGTCCGTCGAACTATGGCTACACCTTC
CSVGPSNYGYTF
>many|TRBJ2-5|.|TRBV20-1
TGCAGCCCCACCAGCCCTAAGGGGTGGAGGCAAGAGACCCAGTACTTC
CSPTSPKGWRQETQYF
>.|TRBJ1-1|.|TRBV15
TGTGCCACCAAGGGAAAGGTAGACACTGAAGCTTTCTTT
CATKGKVDTEAFF
>once|TRBJ1-1|.|TRBV10-3
TGTGCCATCAGTGGTGCATCCTACGGCACTGAAGCTTTCTTT
CAISGASYGTEAFF
>.|TRBJ2-3|TRBD2|TRBV7-8
TGTGCCAGCAGCTTAGTCAGCGGGAGGACCACAGATACGCAGTATTTT
CASSLVSGRTTDTQYF
>.|TRBJ1-2|.|TRBV14
TGTGCCAGCAGCCAAGCGGGTTCGAGCTATGGCTACACCTTC
CASSQAGSSYGYTF
>.|TRBJ1-5|.|TRBV30
TGTGCCTGGAGTGCCCGGGACGGTAGGGCGCCCCAGCATTTT
CAWSARDGRAPQHF
>.|TRBJ2-7|.|TRBV19
TGTGCCAGTAGCCCTGACAGTGAGCAGTACTTC
CASSPDSEQYF
>.|TRBJ2-5|TRBD2|TRBV7-3
TGTGCCAGCAGCTTACGGGAGGGCCGAGATGAGCAGTACTTC
CASSLREGRDEQYF